The present T cell receptor beta chain was sequenced within a study of response to subunit inactivated influenza vaccine. Notes on the study in general: Each seasonal influenza vaccination recruits few new T cells, the authors suggested.

This clonotype was seen a few times. Its antigen remains unknown. V was clipped by 8 bases and J by 7 bases, with 9 bases between them. This CDR3 is 11 amino acids long. TCRdb reprocessed the RT-PCR reads with MiXCR, giving one entry per CDR3 protein. This table has approximately 500,000 distinct CDR3 sequences, 10% to 15% appearing once. The origin of this receptor is a man in his fifties who received an inactivated influenza vaccine. The sample here was PBMCs from blood, taken roughly 6 weeks after vaccination. The chain couples TRBV12-3 or TRBV12-4 to TRBJ2-1; D gene ambiguous. CDR3 sequence: CASGIINEQFF. The CDR3 DNA sequence: TGTGCCAGCGGGATCATAAATGAGCAGTTCTTC.